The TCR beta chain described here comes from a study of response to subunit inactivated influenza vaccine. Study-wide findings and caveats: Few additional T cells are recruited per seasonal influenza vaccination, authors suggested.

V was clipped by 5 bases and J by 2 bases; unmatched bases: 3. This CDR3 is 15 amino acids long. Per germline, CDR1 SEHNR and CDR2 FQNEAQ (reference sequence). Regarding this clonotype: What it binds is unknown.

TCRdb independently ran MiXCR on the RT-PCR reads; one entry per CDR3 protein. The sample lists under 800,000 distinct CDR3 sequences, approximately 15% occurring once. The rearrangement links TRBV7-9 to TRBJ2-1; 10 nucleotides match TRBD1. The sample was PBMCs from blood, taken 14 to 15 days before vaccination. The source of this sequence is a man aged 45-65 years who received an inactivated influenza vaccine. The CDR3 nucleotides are TGTGCCAGCAGCCCGGACAGGGGGACCTACAATGAGCAGTTCTTC. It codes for CASSPDRGTYNEQFF.